This passage covers 8 T cell receptor beta chains from one sample sequenced in a study of shared clonotypes between healthy human individuals. Terminally differentiated effector memory CD45RA+ cells were excluded by CCR7 positive selection of CD45RO-negative cells. The repertoire was sequenced with immunoSEQ multiplex PCR; TCRdb's copy has only in-frame clones and lacks some. This sample has 760,000 or so clones, with roughly 96% found just once. Material: naive CD8+ T cells sorted from blood. All receptors derive from a man aged 25-40 years in good health.

This clone has a single count. This rearrangement joins TRBV5-4 to TRBJ2-7; 8 bases fit TRBD1. The CDR3 is 14 residues long. V lost 1 base, J lost 3 bases, and 3 bases stayed unmatched. Germline V gene sequence: CDR1 SGHNT, CDR2 YYREEE (reference sequence). CDR3 sequence: CASSLFDRGYEQYF. CDR3 in DNA: TGTGCCAGCAGCTTGTTTGACAGGGGCTACGAGCAGTACTTC.

J is TRBJ2-3 and V is TRBV18; TRBD1 matches 9 bases. This CDR3 has 14 amino acids. Germline lookup yields CDR1 KGHSH and CDR2 LQKENI. The V segment lost 3 bases and the J segment 4 bases; nucleotides outside the gene matches: 2. The CDR3 sequence: CASSPGTGPDTQYF. The CDR3 nucleotides are TGTGCCAGCTCACCGGGGACAGGGCCAGATACGCAGTATTTT.

This clone showed up just once. The chain has TRBV29-1 and TRBJ2-5, with 7 nucleotides matching TRBD2. The CDR3 runs 14 residues. With V trimmed by 1 base and J by 5 bases, 7 bases remained unmatched. Germline V lookup: CDR1 SQVTM, CDR2 ANQGSEA. The CDR3 nucleotides read TGCAGCGTTGAAGGGGACGGGAGGAAGGAGACCCAGTACTTC. Amino acid sequence: CSVEGDGRKETQYF.

Remarks on this clone: This clone may be a read error of a much larger clone one base away. The chain carries TRBV6-1 and TRBJ2-7; D is uncertain. The V gene's germline CDR1 is MNHNS and CDR2 SASEGT. This CDR3 spans 11 amino acids. The V end was cut by 5 bases, the J end by 2 bases, with 4 bases between. This CDR3 reads CASSSTYEQYF. As DNA, the CDR3 is TGTGCCAGCAGTTCCACCTACGAGCAGTACTTC.

This clone was seen a single time. The chain uses TRBV29-1 and TRBJ2-7, with 9 bases identical to TRBD2. V dropped 3 bases and J dropped 6; count of bases not matched to a gene: 18. Germline V gives CDR1 SQVTM, CDR2 ANQGSEA. This CDR3 spans 17 amino acids. CDR3 in amino acids: CSVEGMPSGIPCCEQYF. The CDR3 nucleotides read TGCAGCGTTGAGGGGATGCCTAGCGGGATCCCTTGTTGCGAGCAGTACTTC.

The V and J genes are TRBV28 and TRBJ1-2; 7 nucleotides agree with TRBD1. Germline CDR1 is MDHEN and CDR2 is SYDVKM. V dropped 4 bases and J dropped 5; count of bases not matched to a gene: 4. This CDR3 is built from 13 residues. CDR3 protein: CASSWGTAYGYTF. The CDR3 bases are TGTGCCAGCAGTTGGGGGACAGCTTATGGCTACACCTTC.

The chain combines TRBV11-2 with TRBJ2-5; D may be TRBD2 (6 bases). Germline V gene sequence: CDR1 SGHAT, CDR2 FQNNGV. The CDR3 sequence is 15 residues long. V was shortened by 1 base and J by 5 bases, with 14 bases between the two germline ends. The DNA for the CDR3 is TGTGCCAGCAGCTTAGCTTTGGCGGGGACGGAGACCCAGTACTTC. Residues: CASSLALAGTETQYF.

The chain links TRBV14 to TRBJ2-1; possibly TRBD1 for D (6 bases). V lost 0 bases and J lost 4, with 7 bases in between. This CDR3 contains 14 residues. Germline V gene data show CDR1 as SGHDN and CDR2 as FVKESK. In DNA form, the CDR3 reads TGTGCCAGCAGCCAAGAGGACAGTTACAATGAGCAGTTCTTC. Encoded protein: CASSQEDSYNEQFF.